This entry features one T cell receptor beta chain sequence. Its antigen is unidentified. The CDR3 is 14 amino acids. J was trimmed by 1 base and V by 6 bases; bases with no gene match: 5. The germline V gene has CDR1 MDHEN and CDR2 SYDVKM. The sample comes from a study of cytomegalovirus exposure and HLA in healthy donors. Study results and caveats: Beyond CMV serostatus, there was no information to go on about immune exposure. In vitro, three CMV-associated chains proved specific for CMV antigens. There were several of the most significant clusters that appeared linked to common viral pathogens in a later analysis.

The primer mix had 60 Vbeta and 13 Jbeta primers. Measured with immunoSEQ multiplex PCR; TCRdb has only the in-frame clones, and not every one. Found here are 150,000 to 200,000 clones, roughly 74% of them singletons; the top ten hold around 10%. Donors were ostensibly healthy at sampling, although undocumented immune exposures were probable. The receptor comes from a man aged 18 to 29 in good health and CMV-seropositive. Sequencing input: PBMCs. The chain joins TRBV28 to TRBJ2-7, with TRBD2 identical over 8 bases. In nucleotides, the CDR3 is TGTGCCAGCAGCGAGCGGGAGAGGTCCTACGAGCAGTACTTC. Its protein product is CASSERERSYEQYF.